This T cell receptor beta chain originates from a study of OX40 agonist ivuxolimab in advanced cancers. This clone was picked up one time. CDR3 size: 13 residues. From germline, CDR1 is SGDLS and CDR2 YYNGEE. V dropped 2 bases and J dropped 5 bases, with 10 bases sitting between them. Measured with immunoSEQ multiplex PCR; TCRdb has only the in-frame clones, and not every one. The sample consists of roughly 75,000 clones, 86% of them appearing once. The chain is built from TRBV9 and TRBJ2-5, with D possibly TRBD1 on 5 matching bases. The sequence was collected from an adult with an advanced solid tumor such as melanoma, head and neck, liver or kidney cancer. The starting material was CD4+ or CD8+ T cells sorted from blood, obtained in a trial of the OX40 agonist ivuxolimab. The CDR3 loop reads CASSVQGEETQYF. Written as DNA, the CDR3 is TGTGCCAGCAGCGTTCAGGGTGAGGAGACCCAGTACTTC.